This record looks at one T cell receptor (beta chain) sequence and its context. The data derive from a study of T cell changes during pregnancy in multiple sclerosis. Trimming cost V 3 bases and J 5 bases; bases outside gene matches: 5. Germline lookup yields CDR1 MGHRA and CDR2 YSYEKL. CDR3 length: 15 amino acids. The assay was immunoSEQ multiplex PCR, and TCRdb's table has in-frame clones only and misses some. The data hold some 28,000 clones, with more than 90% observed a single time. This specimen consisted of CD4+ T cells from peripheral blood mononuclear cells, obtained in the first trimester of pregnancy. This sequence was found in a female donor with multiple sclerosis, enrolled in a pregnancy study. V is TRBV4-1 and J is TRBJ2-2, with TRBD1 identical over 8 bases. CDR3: CASSQWTGRTGELFF. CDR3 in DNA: TGCGCCAGCAGCCAGTGGACAGGGAGGACCGGGGAGCTGTTTTTT.